The text below deals with one T cell receptor (beta chain). The data derive from a study of blood T cell repertoires in COVID-19. For the study at large: COVID-19 samples collected from the United States, Italy and Spain covered acute and convalescent phases. T cells, B-cell-depleted T cells, or PBMCs supplied cDNA or gDNA.

In the authors' methods: Amplifying reference gene primers gave estimates of nucleated cell counts. The data were produced by immunoSEQ multiplex PCR, yet TCRdb's version contains in-frame clones alone and is incomplete. V and J calls plus clone size are reproduced from that table; the DNA served to infer D and trimming. The table lists some 180,000 clones, around 76% of them singletons, with around 8.1% in the top ten. The CDR3 is 13 residues long. The ends lost 5 bases at V and 4 bases at J; junction bases unmatched: 3. The germline V gene encodes CDR1 KGHSH and CDR2 LQKENI. Sequencing input: peripheral blood. V and J are TRBV18 and TRBJ1-1; 8 bases map to TRBD1. This clonotype was sampled from a woman between 50 and 59 years old with active or convalescent COVID-19. CDR3 nucleotides: TGTGCCAGCTCAACCACAGGGGGCACTGAAGCTTTCTTT. Amino acids: CASSTTGGTEAFF. Full variable domain (missing parts from reference TRBV18 and TRBJ1-1): NAGVMQNPRHLVRRRGQEARLRCSPMKGHSHVYWYRQLPEEGLKFMVYLQKENIIDESGMPKERFSAEFPKEGPSILRIQQVVRGDSAAYFCASSTTGGTEAFFGQGTRLTVV.